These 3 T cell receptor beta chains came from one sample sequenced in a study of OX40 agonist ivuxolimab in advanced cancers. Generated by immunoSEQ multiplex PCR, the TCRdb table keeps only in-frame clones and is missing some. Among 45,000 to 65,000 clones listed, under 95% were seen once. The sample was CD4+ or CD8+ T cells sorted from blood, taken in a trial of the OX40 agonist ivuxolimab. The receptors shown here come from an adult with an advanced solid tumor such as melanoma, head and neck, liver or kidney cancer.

In nucleotides, the CDR3 is TGTGCCAGCAGTTTTCAAGGTTACGAGCAGTACTTC. Its protein is CASSFQGYEQYF. The chain links TRBV27 to TRBJ2-7; D is unresolved. V lost 3 bases and J lost 4, with 7 bases in between. Germline lookup yields CDR1 MNHEY and CDR2 SMNVEV (reference sequence). The CDR3 consists of 12 residues.

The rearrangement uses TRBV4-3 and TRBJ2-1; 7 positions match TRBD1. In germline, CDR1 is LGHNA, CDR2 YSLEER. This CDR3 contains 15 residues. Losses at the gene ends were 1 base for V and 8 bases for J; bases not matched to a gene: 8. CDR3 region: CASSQADRVADEQFF. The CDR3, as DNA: TGCGCCAGCAGCCAAGCAGACAGGGTTGCCGATGAGCAGTTCTTC.

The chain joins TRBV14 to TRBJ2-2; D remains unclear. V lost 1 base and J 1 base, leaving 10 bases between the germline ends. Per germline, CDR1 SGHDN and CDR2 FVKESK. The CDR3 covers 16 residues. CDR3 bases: TGTGCCAGCAGCCAAGCCCCTTGGATGAACACCGGGGAGCTGTTTTTT. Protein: CASSQAPWMNTGELFF. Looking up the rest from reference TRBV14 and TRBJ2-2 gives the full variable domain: EAGVTQFPSHSVIEKGQTVTLRCDPISGHDNLYWYRRVMGKEIKFLLHFVKESKQDESGMPNNRFLAERTGGTYSTLKVQPAELEDSGVYFCASSQAPWMNTGELFFGEGSRLTVL.